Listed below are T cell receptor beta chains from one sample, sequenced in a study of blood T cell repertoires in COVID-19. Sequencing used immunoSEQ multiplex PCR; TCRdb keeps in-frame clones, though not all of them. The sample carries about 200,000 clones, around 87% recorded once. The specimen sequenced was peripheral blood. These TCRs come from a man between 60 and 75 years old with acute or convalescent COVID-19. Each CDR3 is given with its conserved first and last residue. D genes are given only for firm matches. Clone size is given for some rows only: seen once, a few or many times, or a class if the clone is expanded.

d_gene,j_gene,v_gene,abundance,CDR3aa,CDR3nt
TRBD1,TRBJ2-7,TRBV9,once,CASSVADRGDKQYF,TGTGCCAGCAGCGTCGCCGACAGGGGGGATAAGCAGTACTTC
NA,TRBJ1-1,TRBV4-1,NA,CASSRGGTNTEAFF,TGCGCCAGCAGCCGAGGAGGAACGAACACTGAAGCTTTCTTT
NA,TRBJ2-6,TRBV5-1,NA,CASRSQGGPGANVLTF,TGCGCCAGCAGGTCCCAGGGGGGACCTGGGGCCAACGTCCTGACTTTC
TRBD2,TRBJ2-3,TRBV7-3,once,CASSFGGGTDTQYF,TGTGCCAGCAGCTTCGGGGGGGGCACGGATACGCAGTATTTT
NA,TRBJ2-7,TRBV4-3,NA,CASSQDVAGLSYEQYF,TGCGCCAGCAGCCAAGATGTGGCAGGTCTCTCCTACGAGCAGTACTTC
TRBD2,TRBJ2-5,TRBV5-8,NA,CASSLRGSGGPSETQYF,TGTGCCAGCAGCTTACGGGGATCGGGGGGGCCGTCCGAGACCCAGTACTTC
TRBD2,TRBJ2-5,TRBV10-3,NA,CAISGGLAGGSQETQYF,TGTGCCATCAGTGGTGGGCTAGCGGGGGGATCGCAAGAGACCCAGTACTTC
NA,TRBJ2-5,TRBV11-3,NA,CASSSSTGRETQYF,TGTGCCAGCAGCTCGTCGACAGGGAGGGAGACCCAGTACTTC
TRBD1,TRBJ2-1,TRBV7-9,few,CASSPRTGVHEQFF,TGTGCCAGCAGCCCCCGGACAGGGGTCCATGAGCAGTTCTTC
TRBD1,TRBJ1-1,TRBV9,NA,CASSVLGGQGASKGTEAFF,TGTGCCAGCAGCGTTCTAGGGGGACAGGGGGCATCCAAAGGCACTGAAGCTTTCTTT
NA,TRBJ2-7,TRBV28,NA,CASSLAGSYEQYF,TGTGCCAGCAGTTTGGCGGGCTCCTACGAGCAGTACTTC
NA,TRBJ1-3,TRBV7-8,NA,CASSRPGRGGNTIYF,TGTGCCAGCAGCCGCCCAGGGAGGGGAGGAAACACCATATATTTT
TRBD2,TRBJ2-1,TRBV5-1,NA,CASSLYGGNNEQFF,TGCGCCAGCAGCTTATACGGGGGGAACAATGAGCAGTTCTTC
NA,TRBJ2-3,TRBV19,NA,CASSTRSADTQYF,TGTGCCAGTAGTACCCGCAGCGCAGATACGCAGTATTTT
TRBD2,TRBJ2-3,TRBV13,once,CASSKLAGGTDTQYF,TGTGCCAGCAGCAAACTAGCGGGGGGCACAGATACGCAGTATTTT
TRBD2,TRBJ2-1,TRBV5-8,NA,CASSLGLAGTHGQFF,TGTGCCAGCAGCTTGGGACTAGCGGGGACCCATGGGCAGTTCTTC
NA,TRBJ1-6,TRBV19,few,CASRAGRGTLALHF,TGTGCCAGCCGTGCGGGACGGGGAACACTGGCCCTCCACTTT
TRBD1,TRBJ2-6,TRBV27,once,CASTKDRVPSGANVLTF,TGTGCCAGCACCAAGGACAGGGTCCCCTCTGGGGCCAACGTCCTGACTTTC
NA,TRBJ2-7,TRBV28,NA,CASSLEITSYEQYF,TGTGCCAGCAGTTTGGAGATTACCTCCTACGAGCAGTACTTC
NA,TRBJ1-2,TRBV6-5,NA,CASIWVGGYTF,TGTGCCAGCATCTGGGTGGGCGGCTACACCTTC
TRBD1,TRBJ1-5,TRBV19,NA,CASSITGTGPNQPQHF,TGTGCCAGTAGTATAACCGGGACAGGCCCCAATCAGCCCCAGCATTTT
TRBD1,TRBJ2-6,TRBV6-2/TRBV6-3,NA,CASSYETGEPSGANVLTF,TGTGCCAGCAGTTACGAGACAGGGGAGCCATCTGGGGCCAACGTCCTGACTTTC
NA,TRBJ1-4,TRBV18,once,CASSPGIAEKLFF,TGTGCCAGCTCACCCGGAATAGCGGAAAAACTGTTTTTT
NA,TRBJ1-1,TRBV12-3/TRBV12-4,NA,CASSFWRVPEAFF,TGTGCCAGCAGTTTTTGGAGGGTTCCTGAAGCTTTCTTT
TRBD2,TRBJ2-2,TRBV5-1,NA,CASTPSGGTNTGELFF,TGCGCCAGCACCCCCTCGGGGGGTACGAACACCGGGGAGCTGTTTTTT
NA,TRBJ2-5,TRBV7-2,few,CASSLLGGGGQETQYF,TGTGCCAGCAGCTTGCTGGGGGGGGGCGGCCAAGAGACCCAGTACTTC
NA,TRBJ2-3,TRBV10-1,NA,CASSAGLAVQSDTQYF,TGCGCCAGCAGTGCCGGGTTGGCAGTTCAGTCAGATACGCAGTATTTT
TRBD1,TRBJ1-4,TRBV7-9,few,CASSGADRVQEKLFF,TGTGCCAGCAGCGGGGCCGACAGGGTGCAAGAAAAACTGTTTTTT
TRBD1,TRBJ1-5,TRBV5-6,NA,CASSPGDREDGQPQHF,TGTGCCAGCAGCCCAGGAGACAGGGAAGATGGGCAGCCCCAGCATTTT
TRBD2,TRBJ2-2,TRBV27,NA,CASSLRGGNSGELFF,TGTGCCAGCAGTTTACGGGGGGGGAACAGCGGGGAGCTGTTTTTT
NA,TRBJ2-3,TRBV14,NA,CASSTRQTDTQYF,TGTGCCAGCAGCACCCGACAGACAGATACGCAGTATTTT
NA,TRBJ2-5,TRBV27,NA,CASSLWSTAKETQYF,TGTGCCAGCAGTTTATGGTCGACAGCGAAAGAGACCCAGTACTTC
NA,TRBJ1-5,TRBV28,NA,CASSLGGINQPQHF,TGTGCCAGCAGTCTCGGGGGGATCAATCAGCCCCAGCATTTT
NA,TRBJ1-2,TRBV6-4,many,CASSPGQSSHGYTF,TGTGCCAGCAGTCCCGGACAGTCTTCACATGGCTACACCTTC
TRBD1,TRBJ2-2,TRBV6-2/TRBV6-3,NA,CASSRGQGFTGELFF,TGTGCCAGCAGCCGGGGACAGGGTTTCACCGGGGAGCTGTTTTTT
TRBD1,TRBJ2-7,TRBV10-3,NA,CAISTSGGLFSYEQYF,TGTGCCATCAGTACCTCAGGGGGCCTGTTCTCCTACGAGCAGTACTTC
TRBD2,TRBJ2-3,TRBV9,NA,CASSPRGAPHLTDTQYF,TGTGCCAGCAGCCCGCGGGGGGCTCCCCATCTTACAGATACGCAGTATTTT
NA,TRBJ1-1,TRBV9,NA,CASSVSSRGNTEAFF,TGTGCCAGCAGCGTCTCCTCTCGGGGGAACACTGAAGCTTTCTTT
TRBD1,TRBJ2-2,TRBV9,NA,CASSVGQGASQATGELFF,TGTGCCAGCAGCGTAGGGCAGGGGGCGTCGCAGGCCACCGGGGAGCTGTTTTTT
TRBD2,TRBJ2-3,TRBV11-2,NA,CASSLVGLAGGPDTQYF,TGTGCCAGCAGCTTGGTGGGACTAGCGGGGGGGCCAGATACGCAGTATTTT
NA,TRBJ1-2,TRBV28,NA,CASSQGGNYGYTF,TGTGCCAGCAGTCAGGGTGGTAACTATGGCTACACCTTC
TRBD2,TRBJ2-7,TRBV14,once,CASSQGWSGGGGEQYF,TGTGCCAGCAGCCAAGGCTGGAGCGGGGGCGGTGGCGAGCAGTACTTC
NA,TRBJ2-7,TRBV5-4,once,CASSLGGGTGKVEQYF,TGTGCCAGCAGCTTGGGCGGGGGGACAGGGAAGGTTGAGCAGTACTTC
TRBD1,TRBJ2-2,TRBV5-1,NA,CASSTISTGTGELFF,TGCGCCAGCAGCACCATCTCGACAGGGACCGGGGAGCTGTTTTTT
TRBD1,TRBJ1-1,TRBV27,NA,CASSFRTGGKTEAFF,TGTGCCAGCAGTTTCAGGACAGGGGGTAAAACTGAAGCTTTCTTT
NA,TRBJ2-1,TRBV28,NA,CASTPAAGLGNEQFF,TGTGCCAGCACCCCCGCGGCGGGGCTGGGGAATGAGCAGTTCTTC
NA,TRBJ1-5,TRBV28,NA,CASSLSRVPNQPQHF,TGTGCCAGCAGTTTAAGCAGGGTCCCCAATCAGCCCCAGCATTTT
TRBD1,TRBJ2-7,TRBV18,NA,CASSPDLAGTGSYEQYF,TGTGCCAGCTCACCAGATTTAGCCGGGACAGGCTCCTACGAGCAGTACTTC
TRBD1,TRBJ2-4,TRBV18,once,CASSLDRGSVGKNIQYF,TGTGCCAGCTCACTCGACAGGGGAAGTGTTGGCAAAAACATTCAGTACTTC
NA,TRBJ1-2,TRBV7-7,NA,CASSLGGGRIFNYGYTF,TGTGCCAGCAGCTTGGGTGGGGGCAGAATATTTAACTATGGCTACACCTTC
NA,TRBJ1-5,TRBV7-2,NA,CASSLINGNQPQHF,TGTGCCAGCAGCCTCATCAACGGTAATCAGCCCCAGCATTTT
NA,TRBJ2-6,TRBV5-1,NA,CASSLGASSGANVLTF,TGCGCCAGCAGCTTGGGGGCGAGCTCTGGGGCCAACGTCCTGACTTTC
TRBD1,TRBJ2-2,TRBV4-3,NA,CASSPGGYPGELFF,TGCGCCAGCAGCCCAGGGGGATACCCCGGGGAGCTGTTTTTT
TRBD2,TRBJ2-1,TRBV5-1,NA,CASSLPLGGGASNEQFF,TGCGCCAGCAGCTTGCCTCTTGGCGGGGGGGCCTCCAATGAGCAGTTCTTC
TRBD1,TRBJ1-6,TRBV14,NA,CASSLVRDSVSPLHF,TGTGCCAGCAGCCTCGTCCGGGACAGTGTTTCACCCCTCCACTTT
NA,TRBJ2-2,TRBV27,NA,CASRTAVGGELFF,TGTGCCAGCAGGACAGCTGTGGGCGGGGAGCTGTTTTTT
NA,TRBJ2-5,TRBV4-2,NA,CASSQGSGVWETQYF,TGTGCCAGCAGCCAAGGGTCGGGGGTCTGGGAGACCCAGTACTTC
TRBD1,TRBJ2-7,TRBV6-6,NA,CASSYKQGGYEQYF,TGTGCCAGCAGTTACAAACAGGGGGGTTACGAGCAGTACTTC
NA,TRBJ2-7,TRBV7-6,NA,CASSSSQVGNKPEQYF,TGTGCCAGCAGCTCTAGCCAGGTGGGCAACAAACCCGAGCAGTACTTC
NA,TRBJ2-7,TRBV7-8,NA,CASSLGHRDYEQYF,TGTGCCAGCAGCTTAGGGCACAGGGACTACGAGCAGTACTTC